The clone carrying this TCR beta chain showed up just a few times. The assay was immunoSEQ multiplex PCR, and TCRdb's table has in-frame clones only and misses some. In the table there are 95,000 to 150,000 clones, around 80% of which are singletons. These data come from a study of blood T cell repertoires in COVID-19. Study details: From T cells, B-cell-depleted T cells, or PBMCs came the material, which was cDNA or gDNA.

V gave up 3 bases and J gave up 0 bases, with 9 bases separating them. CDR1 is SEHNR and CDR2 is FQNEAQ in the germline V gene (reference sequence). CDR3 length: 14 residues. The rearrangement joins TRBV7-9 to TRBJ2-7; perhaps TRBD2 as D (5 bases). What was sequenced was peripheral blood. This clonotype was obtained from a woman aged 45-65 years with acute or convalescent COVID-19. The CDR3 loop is CASSFTEASYEQYF. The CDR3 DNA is TGTGCCAGCAGCTTTACGGAGGCCTCCTACGAGCAGTACTTC.